This entry lists 5 T cell receptor beta chains sequenced from one sample in a study of shared clonotypes between healthy human individuals. Naive CD8 cells lacked CD45RO and underwent positive selection for CCR7, leaving out terminally differentiated effector memory CD45RA+ cells. Data came from immunoSEQ multiplex PCR; TCRdb stores just in-frame clones and leaves some out. The sample holds hundreds of thousands of clones, roughly 95% seen once. Material: naive CD8+ T cells sorted from blood. The receptors here all came from a woman in her 30s in good health.

The V gene is TRBV14, the J gene TRBJ2-3, with 9 positions matching TRBD2. The CDR3 runs to 15 residues. Looked up from germline, CDR1 is SGHDN and CDR2 is FVKESK. The V and J ends lost 1 base and 6 bases, in that order; junction bases with no gene match: 5. CDR3 sequence: CASSQVAGVRDTQYF. In DNA, the CDR3 is TGTGCCAGCAGCCAAGTAGCGGGAGTTAGGGATACGCAGTATTTT.

The chain couples TRBV7-9 to TRBJ2-2, with D possibly matching TRBD2 (5 bases). Looked up from germline, CDR1 is SEHNR and CDR2 is FQNEAQ (reference sequence). V was clipped by 1 base and J by 5 bases, with 11 bases between them. The CDR3 has 15 amino acids. CDR3 protein: CASSLGLLETGELFF. The CDR3 nucleotides are TGTGCCAGCAGCTTAGGGTTACTAGAGACCGGGGAGCTGTTTTTT. Using reference TRBV7-9 and TRBJ2-2 for the parts outside the CDR3, the full variable domain is DTGVSQNPRHKITKRGQNVTFRCDPISEHNRLYWYRQTLGQGPEFLTYFQNEAQLEKSRLLSDRFSAERPKGSFSTLEIQRTEQGDSAMYLCASSLGLLETGELFFGEGSRLTVL.

This chain joins TRBV27 and TRBJ2-1, with a weak D call TRBD2 (6 bases). The V end lost 6 bases, the J end lost 6 bases, and 15 bases lay between the germline ends. Germline assignment: CDR1 MNHEY and CDR2 SMNVEV (reference sequence). The CDR3 covers 14 residues. The CDR3 is CASSFPTSINEQFF. The CDR3 nucleotides read TGTGCCAGCAGCTTCCCTACTAGCATCAATGAGCAGTTCTTC.

The chain links TRBV19 to TRBJ2-2; TRBD2 is a possible D gene (5 bases). Germline CDR1 and CDR2: LNHDA and SQIVND (reference sequence). V lost 0 bases, J lost 1 base, and 15 bases lay in between. The CDR3 has 18 amino acids. Here the CDR3 DNA reads TGTGCCAGTAGTATAGACTTGGTCGGGAATCAGAACACCGGGGAGCTGTTTTTT. Protein: CASSIDLVGNQNTGELFF. Looking up the rest from reference TRBV19 and TRBJ2-2 gives the full variable domain: DGGITQSPKYLFRKEGQNVTLSCEQNLNHDAMYWYRQDPGQGLRLIYYSQIVNDFQKGDIAEGYSVSREKKESFPLTVTSAQKNPTAFYLCASSIDLVGNQNTGELFFGEGSRLTVL.

The chain uses TRBV7-6 and TRBJ1-5; 7 nucleotides agree with TRBD1. The CDR3 length is 16 residues. Trimming cost V 5 bases and J 0 bases; bases outside gene matches: 7. CDR1 and CDR2 from the germline V gene are SGHVS and FNYEAQ. The CDR3 protein is CASSQGQPYSNQPQHF. DNA for the CDR3: TGTGCCAGCAGCCAGGGACAGCCTTATAGCAATCAGCCCCAGCATTTT.